This TCR beta chain was sequenced in a study of blood T cell repertoires in COVID-19. Study at large: PBMCs, B-cell-depleted T cells, or T cells provided the cDNA or gDNA that made up the material.

This clone was counted a single time. The assay was immunoSEQ multiplex PCR, and TCRdb's table has in-frame clones only and misses some. The data hold fewer than 450,000 clones, with 88% observed a single time. V shed 5 bases and J shed 2 bases, with 15 bases lying between them. The CDR3 contains 15 residues. Per the germline V gene, CDR1 is SGHRS and CDR2 is YFSETQ. The chain carries TRBV5-1 and TRBJ2-3, with D perhaps TRBD2 (6 bases). Sequencing was done on a sample of PBMCs or T cells enriched from blood (not recorded which). The receptor was derived from a woman aged 35 to 49 with acute COVID-19. The CDR3 DNA is TGCGCCAGCAGGTTTCGGGAGTCCCACACAGATACGCAGTATTTT. Translation gives CASRFRESHTDTQYF. The full variable domain, completed using reference TRBV5-1 and TRBJ2-3, is KAGVTQTPRYLIKTRGQQVTLSCSPISGHRSVSWYQQTPGQGLQFLFEYFSETQRNKGNFPGRFSGRQFSNSRSEMNVSTLELGDSALYLCASRFRESHTDTQYFGPGTRLTVL.